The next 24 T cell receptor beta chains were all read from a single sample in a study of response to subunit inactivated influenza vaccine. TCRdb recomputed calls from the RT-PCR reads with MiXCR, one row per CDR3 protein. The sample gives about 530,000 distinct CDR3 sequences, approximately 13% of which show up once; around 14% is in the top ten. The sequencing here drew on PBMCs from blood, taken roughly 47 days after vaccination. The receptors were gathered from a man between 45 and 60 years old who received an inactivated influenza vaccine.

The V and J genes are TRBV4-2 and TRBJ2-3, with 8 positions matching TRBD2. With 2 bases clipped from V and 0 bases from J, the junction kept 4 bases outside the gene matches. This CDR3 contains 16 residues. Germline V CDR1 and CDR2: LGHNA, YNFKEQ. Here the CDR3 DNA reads TGTGCCAGCAGCCAAATTGCGGGAGGTAGCACAGATACGCAGTATTTT. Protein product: CASSQIAGGSTDTQYF.

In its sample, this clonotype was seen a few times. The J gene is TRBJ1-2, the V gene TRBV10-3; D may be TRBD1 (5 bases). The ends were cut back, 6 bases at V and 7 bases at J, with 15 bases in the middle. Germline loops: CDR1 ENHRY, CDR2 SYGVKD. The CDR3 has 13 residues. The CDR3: CAISARGVAGYTF. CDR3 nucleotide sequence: TGTGCCATCAGCGCTAGGGGTGTAGCTGGCTACACCTTC.

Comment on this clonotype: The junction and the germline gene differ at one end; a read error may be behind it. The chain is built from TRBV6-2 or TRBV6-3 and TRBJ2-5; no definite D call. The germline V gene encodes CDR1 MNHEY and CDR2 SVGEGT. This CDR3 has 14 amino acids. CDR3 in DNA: TGTGCTAGCAGTTCAGTTGGGGTACAAGAGACCCAGTACTTC. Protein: CASSSVGVQETQYF.

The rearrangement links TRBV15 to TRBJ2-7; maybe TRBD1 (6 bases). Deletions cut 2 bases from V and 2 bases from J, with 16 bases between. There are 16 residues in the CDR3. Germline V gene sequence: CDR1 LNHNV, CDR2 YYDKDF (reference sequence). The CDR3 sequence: CATSRQRGTTTYEQYF. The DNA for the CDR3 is TGTGCCACCAGCAGACAGAGGGGGACAACCACCTACGAGCAGTACTTC.

CDR3 nucleotide sequence: TGCAGCGGTGCGGGCAGGGACTCTGGCTACACCTTC. Residues: CSGAGRDSGYTF. This rearrangement joins TRBV29-1 to TRBJ1-2, with a possible D match to TRBD1 (5 bases). The CDR3 contains 12 residues. V was trimmed by 7 bases and J by 7 bases, leaving 16 bases between them. Germline CDR1 reads SQVTM; CDR2 reads ANQGSEA.

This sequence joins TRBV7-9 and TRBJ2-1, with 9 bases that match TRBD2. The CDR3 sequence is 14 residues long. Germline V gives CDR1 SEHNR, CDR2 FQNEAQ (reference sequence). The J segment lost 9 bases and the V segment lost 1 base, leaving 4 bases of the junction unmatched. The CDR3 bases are TGTGCCAGCAGCTTAGGGGGACTAGCTTTTGAGCAGTTCTTC. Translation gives CASSLGGLAFEQFF.

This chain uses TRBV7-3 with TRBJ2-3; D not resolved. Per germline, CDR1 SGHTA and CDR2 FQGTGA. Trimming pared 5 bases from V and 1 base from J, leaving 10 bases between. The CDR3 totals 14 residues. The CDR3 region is CASSQRPGTDTQYF. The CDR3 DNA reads TGTGCCAGCAGCCAACGCCCGGGCACAGATACGCAGTATTTT.

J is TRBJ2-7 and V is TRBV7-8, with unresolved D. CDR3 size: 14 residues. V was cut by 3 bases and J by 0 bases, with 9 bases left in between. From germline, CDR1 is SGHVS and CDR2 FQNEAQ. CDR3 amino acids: CASSFVATSYEQYF. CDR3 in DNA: TGTGCCAGCAGCTTTGTCGCCACCTCCTACGAGCAGTACTTC.

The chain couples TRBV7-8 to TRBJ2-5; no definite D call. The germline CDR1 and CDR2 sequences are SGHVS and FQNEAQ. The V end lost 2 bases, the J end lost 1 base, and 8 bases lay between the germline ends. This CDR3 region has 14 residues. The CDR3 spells CASSLSELQETQYF. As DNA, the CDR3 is TGTGCCAGCAGCTTATCAGAACTCCAAGAGACCCAGTACTTC.

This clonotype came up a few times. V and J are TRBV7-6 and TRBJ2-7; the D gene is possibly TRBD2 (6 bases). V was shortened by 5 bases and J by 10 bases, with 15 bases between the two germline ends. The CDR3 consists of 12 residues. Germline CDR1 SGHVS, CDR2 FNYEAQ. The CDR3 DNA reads TGTGCCAGCAGCCACTACGGCGGGGAACAGTACTTC. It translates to CASSHYGGEQYF.

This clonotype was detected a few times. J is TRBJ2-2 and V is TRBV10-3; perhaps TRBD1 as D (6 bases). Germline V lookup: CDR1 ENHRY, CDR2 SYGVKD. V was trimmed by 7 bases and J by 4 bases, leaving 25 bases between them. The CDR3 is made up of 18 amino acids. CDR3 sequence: CAIKKELPGHLPTGELFF. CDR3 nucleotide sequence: TGTGCCATCAAGAAGGAGCTCCCGGGACACTTACCCACCGGGGAGCTGTTTTTT.

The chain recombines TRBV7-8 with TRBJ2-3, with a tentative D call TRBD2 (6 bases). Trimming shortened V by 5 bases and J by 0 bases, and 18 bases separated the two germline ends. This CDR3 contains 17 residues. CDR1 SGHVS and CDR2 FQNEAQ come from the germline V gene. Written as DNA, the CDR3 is TGTGCCAGCAGCCCCGGCACGAGACTAGAGAGCACAGATACGCAGTATTTT. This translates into CASSPGTRLESTDTQYF.

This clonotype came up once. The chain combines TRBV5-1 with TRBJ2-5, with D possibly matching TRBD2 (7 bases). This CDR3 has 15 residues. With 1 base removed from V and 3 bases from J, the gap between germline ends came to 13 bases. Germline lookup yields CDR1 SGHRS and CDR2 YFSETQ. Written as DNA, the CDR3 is TGCGCCAGCAGCTTGTGGGGGGGCCCCGAAGAGACCCAGTACTTC. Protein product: CASSLWGGPEETQYF.

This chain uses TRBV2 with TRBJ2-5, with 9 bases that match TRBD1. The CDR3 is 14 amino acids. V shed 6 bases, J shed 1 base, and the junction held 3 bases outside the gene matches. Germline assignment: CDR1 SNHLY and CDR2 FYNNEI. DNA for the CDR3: TGTGCCAGCAGGACAGGGGGGTTCCAAGAGACCCAGTACTTC. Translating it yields CASRTGGFQETQYF.

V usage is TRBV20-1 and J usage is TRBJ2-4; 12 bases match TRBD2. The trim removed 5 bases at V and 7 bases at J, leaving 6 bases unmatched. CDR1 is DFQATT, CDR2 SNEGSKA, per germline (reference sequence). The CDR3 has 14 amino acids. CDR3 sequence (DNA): TGCAGTGCTCGAGCTAGCGGGGGGGGTAACATTCAGTACTTC. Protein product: CSARASGGGNIQYF.

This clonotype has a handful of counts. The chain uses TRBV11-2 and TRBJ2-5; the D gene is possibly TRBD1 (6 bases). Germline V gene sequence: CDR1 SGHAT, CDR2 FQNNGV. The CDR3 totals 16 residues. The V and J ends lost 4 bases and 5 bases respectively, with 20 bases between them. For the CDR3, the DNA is TGTGCCAGCAGCTCCTGGTGGACAGAAGACCGTGAGACCCAGTACTTC. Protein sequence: CASSSWWTEDRETQYF.

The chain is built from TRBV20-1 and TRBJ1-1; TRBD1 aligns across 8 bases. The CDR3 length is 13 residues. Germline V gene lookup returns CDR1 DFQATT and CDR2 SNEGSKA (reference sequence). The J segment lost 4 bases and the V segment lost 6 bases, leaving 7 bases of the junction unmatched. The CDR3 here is CSAVQGGFTEAFF. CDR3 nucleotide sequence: TGCAGTGCGGTACAGGGGGGTTTCACTGAAGCTTTCTTT.

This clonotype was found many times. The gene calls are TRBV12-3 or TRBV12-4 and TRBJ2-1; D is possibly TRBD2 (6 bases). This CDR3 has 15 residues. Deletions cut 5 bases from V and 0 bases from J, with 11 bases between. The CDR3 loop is CASSERGSSYNEQFF. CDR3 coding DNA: TGTGCCAGCAGTGAACGGGGGTCCTCCTACAATGAGCAGTTCTTC.

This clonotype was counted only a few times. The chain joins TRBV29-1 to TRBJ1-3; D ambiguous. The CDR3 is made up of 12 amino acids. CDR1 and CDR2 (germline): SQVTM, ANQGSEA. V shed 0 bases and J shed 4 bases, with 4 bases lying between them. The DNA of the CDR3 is TGCAGCGTTGAAGACATCGGAAACACCATATATTTT. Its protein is CSVEDIGNTIYF.

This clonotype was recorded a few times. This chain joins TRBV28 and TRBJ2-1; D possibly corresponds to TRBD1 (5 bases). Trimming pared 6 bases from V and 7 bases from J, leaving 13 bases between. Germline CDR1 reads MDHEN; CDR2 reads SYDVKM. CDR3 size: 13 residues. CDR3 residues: CASRWPGFNEQFF. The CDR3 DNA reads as TGTGCCAGCAGGTGGCCAGGGTTTAATGAGCAGTTCTTC.

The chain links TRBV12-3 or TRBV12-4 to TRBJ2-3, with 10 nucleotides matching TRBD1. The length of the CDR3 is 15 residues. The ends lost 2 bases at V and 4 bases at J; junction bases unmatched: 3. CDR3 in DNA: TGTGCCAGCAGTTTATGGGACAGGGGTGCAGATACGCAGTATTTT. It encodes CASSLWDRGADTQYF.

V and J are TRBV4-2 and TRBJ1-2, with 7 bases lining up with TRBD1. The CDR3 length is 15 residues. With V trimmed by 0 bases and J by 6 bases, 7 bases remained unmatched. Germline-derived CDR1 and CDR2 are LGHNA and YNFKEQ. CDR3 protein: CASSQEGKGAHGYTF. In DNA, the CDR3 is TGTGCCAGCAGCCAAGAAGGGAAGGGGGCGCATGGCTACACCTTC.

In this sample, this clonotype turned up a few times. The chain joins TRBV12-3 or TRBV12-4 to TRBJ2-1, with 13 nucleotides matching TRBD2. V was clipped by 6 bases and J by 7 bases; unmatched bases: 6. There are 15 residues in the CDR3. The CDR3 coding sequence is TGTGCCAGCAGCCGACTAGCGGGGGGTCCTAATGAGCAGTTCTTC. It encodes CASSRLAGGPNEQFF.

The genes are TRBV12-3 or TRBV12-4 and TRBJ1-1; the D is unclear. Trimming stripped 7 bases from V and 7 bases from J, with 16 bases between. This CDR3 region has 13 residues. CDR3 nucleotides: TGTGCCAGCACCATTCTAGGGCCAGGTGAAGCTTTCTTT. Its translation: CASTILGPGEAFF.